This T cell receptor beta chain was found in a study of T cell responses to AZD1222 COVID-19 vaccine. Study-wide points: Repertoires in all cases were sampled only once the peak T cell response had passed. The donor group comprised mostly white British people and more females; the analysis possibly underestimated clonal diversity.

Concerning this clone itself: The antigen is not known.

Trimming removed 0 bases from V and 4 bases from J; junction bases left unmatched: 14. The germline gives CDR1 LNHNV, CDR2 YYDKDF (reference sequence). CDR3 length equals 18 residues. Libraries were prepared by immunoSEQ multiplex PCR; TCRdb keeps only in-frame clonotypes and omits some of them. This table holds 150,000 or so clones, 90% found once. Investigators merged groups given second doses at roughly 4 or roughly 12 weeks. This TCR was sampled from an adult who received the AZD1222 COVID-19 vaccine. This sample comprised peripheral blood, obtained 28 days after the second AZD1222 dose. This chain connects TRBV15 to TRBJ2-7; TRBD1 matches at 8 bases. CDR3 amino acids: CATSRDGSAAQGAYEQYF. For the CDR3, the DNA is TGTGCCACCAGCAGAGATGGATCAGCGGCCCAGGGGGCATACGAGCAGTACTTC.